This TCR beta chain was captured in a study of identifying expanded T cells in peripheral blood. Data came from immunoSEQ multiplex PCR; TCRdb stores just in-frame clones and leaves some out. The sample has about 80,000 clones, 65% to 85% seen once. The study, taken as a whole, reports: Differentially abundant clones: roughly 1.3 between replicates, about 17 at around 14 days, less than 25 at four. Roughly two-week clone count variance significantly increased as total template count grew.

The V and J ends lost 0 bases and 0 bases respectively, with 6 bases between them. The CDR3 extends over 15 amino acids. Germline V CDR1 and CDR2: LGHNA, YSLEER. Healthy donors had no documented immune events, such as infections, while sampled. For this clone: The antigen remains unidentified.

This clonotype was obtained from a person aged 18 to 75 in good health. The V gene is TRBV4-3, the J gene TRBJ2-1; D remains ambiguous. Sequenced input: blood. The CDR3 here is CASSQDASSYNEQFF. CDR3 bases: TGCGCCAGCAGCCAAGATGCTAGCTCCTACAATGAGCAGTTCTTC.